Only a few counts were recorded for the clone carrying this TCR beta chain. This entry comes from a study of blood T cells in healthy people across ages. A sample-barcoded 5' primer and a J-beta primer mix were used in a second PCR of roughly 6 to 11 cycles. Via MiXCR, TCRdb re-called the 5' RACE reads, giving one row per CDR3 protein. The data contain 800,000 or so distinct CDR3 sequences, 20% to 25% of them singletons. The amount of total RNA extracted per sample was at least 6 micrograms. The CDR3 runs to 14 residues. The V and J ends lost 5 bases and 4 bases respectively, with 14 bases between them. Germline-derived CDR1 and CDR2 are MGHDK and SYGVNS. This sample also belongs to another study, concerning T cells of mothers and their children. From that second work: Each mother yielded more than 9.5 million TCR beta CDR3 reads. Each child yielded a few million reads. Among related mother-child pairs, overlap was slightly higher than in unrelated pairs, though not significantly. No persistent microchimeric T cell clones were detected at roughly 94 clones per million clonotypes sensitivity.

This receptor was obtained from a boy aged 5 to 17 in good health. J is TRBJ1-2 and V is TRBV25-1, with D perhaps matching TRBD1 (6 bases). What was sequenced was blood. DNA of the CDR3: TGTGCCAGCAGTCCTCGGCCGGACAGCTATGGCTACACCTTC. This codes for CASSPRPDSYGYTF.